Listed below are T cell receptor beta chains from one sample, sequenced in a study of graft-versus-host responses after intestinal transplantation. Clones were read by immunoSEQ multiplex PCR, and TCRdb kept only the in-frame ones, dropping some. The sample carries 150,000 or so clones, 85% to 95% recorded once. These receptors' antigens are unknown. The material was unstimulated CD4+ T cells sorted from spleen or lymph node cells, obtained before intestinal transplant. Receptor source: a human donor who received an intestinal transplant. The CDR3 runs from the conserved cysteine through the conserved F or W. D genes are given only for firm matches.

cdr3_nt: TGCGCCAGCAGGCCAGAATGGGGCTCCTACGAGCAGTACTTC
cdr3_aa: CASRPEWGSYEQYF
cdr3_length: 14
v_call: TRBV5-1
d_call: NA
j_call: TRBJ2-7

cdr3_nt: TGTGCCAGCAGCTTAGCGGGAGTCTTCTACGAGCAGTACTTC
cdr3_aa: CASSLAGVFYEQYF
cdr3_length: 14
v_call: TRBV7-6
d_call: NA
j_call: TRBJ2-7

cdr3_nt: TGTGCCAGCGCCCGGACAGGGAACTACGAGCAGTACTTC
cdr3_aa: CASARTGNYEQYF
cdr3_length: 13
v_call: TRBV27
d_call: TRBD1
j_call: TRBJ2-7

cdr3_nt: TGTGCCATCAGAGCGGGAGGGCCATCGGATGAGCAGTTCTTC
cdr3_aa: CAIRAGGPSDEQFF
cdr3_length: 14
v_call: TRBV10-3
d_call: TRBD2
j_call: TRBJ2-1

cdr3_nt: TGTGCCTGGAGTGAACTCCGGACGGGGCGGGATACGCAGTATTTT
cdr3_aa: CAWSELRTGRDTQYF
cdr3_length: 15
v_call: TRBV30
d_call: NA
j_call: TRBJ2-3

cdr3_nt: TGTGCCGTCAAGGATCGGGAGTGGGGCACAGATACGCAGTATTTT
cdr3_aa: CAVKDREWGTDTQYF
cdr3_length: 15
v_call: TRBV2
d_call: NA
j_call: TRBJ2-3

cdr3_nt: TGTGCCAGTGGACAGGGCCAGGAGCCCCAGCATTTT
cdr3_aa: CASGQGQEPQHF
cdr3_length: 12
v_call: TRBV28
d_call: TRBD1
j_call: TRBJ1-5

cdr3_nt: TGCGCCAGCAGCCAAGATTGGAGCTCCTATAATTCACCCCTCCACTTT
cdr3_aa: CASSQDWSSYNSPLHF
cdr3_length: 16
v_call: TRBV4-3
d_call: NA
j_call: TRBJ1-6

cdr3_nt: TGTGCCAGCAGCTTGGTAGGGGTCAGGGGCGCGTACACTGAAGCTTTCTTT
cdr3_aa: CASSLVGVRGAYTEAFF
cdr3_length: 17
v_call: TRBV5-5
d_call: NA
j_call: TRBJ1-1

cdr3_nt: TGTGCCAGCAGCGTATCCGGACTAGCCGCATACAATGAGCAGTTCTTC
cdr3_aa: CASSVSGLAAYNEQFF
cdr3_length: 16
v_call: TRBV9
d_call: TRBD2
j_call: TRBJ2-1

cdr3_nt: TGTGCCAGCAGTGCGCGGCGGACGGGGCAGTTTGGCAATCAGCCCCAGCATTTT
cdr3_aa: CASSARRTGQFGNQPQHF
cdr3_length: 18
v_call: TRBV2
d_call: NA
j_call: TRBJ1-5

cdr3_nt: TGTGCCAGCAGTTCCCGGGACAGCCTTTATAGCAATCAGCCCCAGCATTTT
cdr3_aa: CASSSRDSLYSNQPQHF
cdr3_length: 17
v_call: TRBV27
d_call: TRBD1
j_call: TRBJ1-5

cdr3_nt: TGTGCCAGCAGCGTATCGGACAGGGCCTATAATTCACCCCTCCACTTT
cdr3_aa: CASSVSDRAYNSPLHF
cdr3_length: 16
v_call: TRBV9
d_call: TRBD1
j_call: TRBJ1-6

cdr3_nt: TGTGCCAGTACCTCCCCCCCCCTAGCGGGATACTACAATGAGCAGTTCTTC
cdr3_aa: CASTSPPLAGYYNEQFF
cdr3_length: 17
v_call: TRBV19
d_call: TRBD2
j_call: TRBJ2-1

cdr3_nt: TGTGCCAGCAGCCGACTAGCGGGCTCCTACGAGCAGTACTTC
cdr3_aa: CASSRLAGSYEQYF
cdr3_length: 14
v_call: TRBV28
d_call: TRBD2
j_call: TRBJ2-7

cdr3_nt: TGTGCCAGCAGTACGGCCGGGACAGGGGGCGCAGATACGCAGTATTTT
cdr3_aa: CASSTAGTGGADTQYF
cdr3_length: 16
v_call: TRBV28
d_call: TRBD1
j_call: TRBJ2-3